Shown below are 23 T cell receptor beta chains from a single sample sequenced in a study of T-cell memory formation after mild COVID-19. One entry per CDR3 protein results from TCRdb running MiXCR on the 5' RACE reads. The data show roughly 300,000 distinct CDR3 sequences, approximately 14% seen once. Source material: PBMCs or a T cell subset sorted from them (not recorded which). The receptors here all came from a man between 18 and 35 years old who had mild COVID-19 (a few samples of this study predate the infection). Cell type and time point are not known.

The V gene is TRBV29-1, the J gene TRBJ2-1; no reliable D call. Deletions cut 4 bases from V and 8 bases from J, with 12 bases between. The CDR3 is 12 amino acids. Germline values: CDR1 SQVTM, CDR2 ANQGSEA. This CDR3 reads CSVGGLRDEQFF. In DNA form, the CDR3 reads TGCAGCGTTGGAGGCCTTCGGGATGAGCAGTTCTTC.

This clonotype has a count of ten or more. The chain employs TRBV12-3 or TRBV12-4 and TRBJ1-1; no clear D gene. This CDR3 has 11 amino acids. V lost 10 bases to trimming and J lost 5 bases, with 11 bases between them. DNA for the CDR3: TGTGCCATAGCGGGGTTTACTGAAGCTTTCTTT. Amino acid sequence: CAIAGFTEAFF.

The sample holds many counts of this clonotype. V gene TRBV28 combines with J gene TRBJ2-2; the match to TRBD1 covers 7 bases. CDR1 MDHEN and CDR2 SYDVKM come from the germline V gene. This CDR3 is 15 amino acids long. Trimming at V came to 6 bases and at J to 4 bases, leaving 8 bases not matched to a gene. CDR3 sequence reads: CASRSLRGSTGELFF. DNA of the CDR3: TGTGCCAGCAGGAGCCTCAGGGGGAGCACCGGGGAGCTGTTTTTT.

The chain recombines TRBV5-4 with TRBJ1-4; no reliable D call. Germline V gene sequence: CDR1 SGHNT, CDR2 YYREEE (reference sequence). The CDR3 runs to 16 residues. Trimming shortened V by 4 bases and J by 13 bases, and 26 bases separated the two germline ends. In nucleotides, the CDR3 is TGTGCCAGCAGCATAAACAGTGCTATATCCCCTGAAGGACTGTTTTTT. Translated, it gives CASSINSAISPEGLFF.

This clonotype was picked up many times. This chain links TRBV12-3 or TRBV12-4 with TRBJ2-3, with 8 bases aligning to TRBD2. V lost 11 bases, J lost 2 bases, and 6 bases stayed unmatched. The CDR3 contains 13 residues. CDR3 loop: CAGSSGATDTQYF. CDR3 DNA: TGTGCCGGGAGTAGCGGGGCCACAGATACGCAGTATTTT.

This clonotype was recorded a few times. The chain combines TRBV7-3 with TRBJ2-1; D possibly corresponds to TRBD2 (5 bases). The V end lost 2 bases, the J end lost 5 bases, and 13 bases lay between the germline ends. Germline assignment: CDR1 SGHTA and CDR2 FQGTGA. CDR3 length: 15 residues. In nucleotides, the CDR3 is TGTGCCAGCAGCTTAGGGGAGTCAGGCCACAATGAGCAGTTCTTC. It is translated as CASSLGESGHNEQFF.

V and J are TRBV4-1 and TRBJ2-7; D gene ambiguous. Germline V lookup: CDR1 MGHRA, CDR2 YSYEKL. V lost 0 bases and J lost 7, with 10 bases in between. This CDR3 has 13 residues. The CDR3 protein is CASSQDRYFEQYV. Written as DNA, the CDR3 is TGCGCCAGCAGCCAAGATAGGTACTTTGAGCAGTACGTC.

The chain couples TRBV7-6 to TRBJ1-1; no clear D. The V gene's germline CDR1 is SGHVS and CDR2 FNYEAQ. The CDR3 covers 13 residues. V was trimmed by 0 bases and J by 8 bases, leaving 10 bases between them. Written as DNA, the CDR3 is TGTGCCAGCAGCTTAGCTGCCAGCGGGGAAGCTTTCTTT. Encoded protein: CASSLAASGEAFF.

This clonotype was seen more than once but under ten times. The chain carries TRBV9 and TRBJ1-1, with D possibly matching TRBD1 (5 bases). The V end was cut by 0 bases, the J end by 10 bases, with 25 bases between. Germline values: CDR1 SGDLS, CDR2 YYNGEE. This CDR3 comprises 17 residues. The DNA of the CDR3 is TGTGCCAGCAGCGTAGGTAACGTTGCGTCGGATGGGGGAGCAGCTTTCTTT. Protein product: CASSVGNVASDGGAAFF.

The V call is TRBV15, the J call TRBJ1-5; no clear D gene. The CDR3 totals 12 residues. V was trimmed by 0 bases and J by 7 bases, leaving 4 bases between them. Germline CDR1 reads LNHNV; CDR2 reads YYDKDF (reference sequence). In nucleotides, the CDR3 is TGTGCCACCAGCAGAGACACACAGCCCCAGCATTTT. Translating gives CATSRDTQPQHF.

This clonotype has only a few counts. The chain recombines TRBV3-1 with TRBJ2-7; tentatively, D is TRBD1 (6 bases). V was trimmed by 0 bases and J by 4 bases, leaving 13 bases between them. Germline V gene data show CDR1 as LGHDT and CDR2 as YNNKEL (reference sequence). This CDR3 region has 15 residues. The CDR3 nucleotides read TGTGCCAGCAGCCAAGATAGGAACAGGGCGTACGAGCAGTACTTC. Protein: CASSQDRNRAYEQYF.

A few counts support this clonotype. The CDR3 loop is CASSRTVPNYGYTF. The CDR3 coding sequence is TGTGCCAGCAGTCGGACGGTGCCTAACTATGGCTACACCTTC. The rearrangement joins TRBV9 to TRBJ1-2, with D unresolved. V was trimmed by 5 bases and J by 0 bases, leaving 11 bases between them. Germline assignment: CDR1 SGDLS and CDR2 YYNGEE. This CDR3 has 14 residues.

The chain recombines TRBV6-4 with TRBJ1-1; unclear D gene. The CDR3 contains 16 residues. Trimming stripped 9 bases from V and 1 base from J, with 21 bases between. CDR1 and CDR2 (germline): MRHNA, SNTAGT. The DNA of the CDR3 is TGTGCCAGGAGCACCGACGAGGGTGGCAGGAACACTGAAGCTTTCTTT. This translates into CARSTDEGGRNTEAFF.

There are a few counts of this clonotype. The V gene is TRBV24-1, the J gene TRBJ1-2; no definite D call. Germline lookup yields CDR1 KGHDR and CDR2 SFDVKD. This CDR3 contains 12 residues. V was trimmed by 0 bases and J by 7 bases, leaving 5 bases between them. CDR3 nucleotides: TGTGCCACCAGTGATTTGCAATCTGGCTACACCTTC. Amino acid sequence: CATSDLQSGYTF.

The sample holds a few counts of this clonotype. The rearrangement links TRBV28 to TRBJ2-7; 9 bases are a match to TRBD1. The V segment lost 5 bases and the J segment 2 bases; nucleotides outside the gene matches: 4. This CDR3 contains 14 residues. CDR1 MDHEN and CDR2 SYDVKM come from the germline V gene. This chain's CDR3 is CASSPRDRAYEQYV. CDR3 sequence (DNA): TGTGCCAGCAGTCCCCGGGACAGGGCCTACGAGCAGTACGTC.

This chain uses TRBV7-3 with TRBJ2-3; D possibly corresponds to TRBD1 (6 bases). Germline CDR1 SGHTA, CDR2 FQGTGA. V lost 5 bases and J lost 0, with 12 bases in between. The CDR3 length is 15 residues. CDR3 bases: TGTGCCAGCAGCACCCGCGGACAGAGCACAGATACGCAGTATTTT. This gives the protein CASSTRGQSTDTQYF.

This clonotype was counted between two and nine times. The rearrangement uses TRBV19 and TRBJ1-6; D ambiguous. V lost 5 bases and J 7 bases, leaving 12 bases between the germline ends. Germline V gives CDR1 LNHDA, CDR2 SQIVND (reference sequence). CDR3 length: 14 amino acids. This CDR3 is CASSGGFENSPLHF. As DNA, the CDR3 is TGTGCCAGTAGTGGCGGGTTTGAGAATTCACCCCTCCACTTT.

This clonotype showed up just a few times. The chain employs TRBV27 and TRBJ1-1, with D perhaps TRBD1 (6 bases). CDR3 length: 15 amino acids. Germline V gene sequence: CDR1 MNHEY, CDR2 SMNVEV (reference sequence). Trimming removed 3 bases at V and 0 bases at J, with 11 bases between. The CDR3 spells CASSFEGGVNTEAFF. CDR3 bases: TGTGCCAGCAGTTTTGAGGGGGGGGTGAACACTGAAGCTTTCTTT.

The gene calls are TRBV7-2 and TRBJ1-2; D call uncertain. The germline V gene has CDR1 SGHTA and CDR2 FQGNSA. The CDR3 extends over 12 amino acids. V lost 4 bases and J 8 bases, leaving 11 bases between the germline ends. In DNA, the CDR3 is TGTGCCAGCAGCTACGGACCGGGAGGCTACACCTTC. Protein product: CASSYGPGGYTF.

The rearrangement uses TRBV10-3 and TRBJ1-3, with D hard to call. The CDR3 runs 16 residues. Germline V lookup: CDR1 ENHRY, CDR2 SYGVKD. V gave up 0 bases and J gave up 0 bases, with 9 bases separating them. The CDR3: CAISESNPFSGNTIYF. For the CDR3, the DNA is TGTGCCATCAGTGAGTCAAACCCATTCTCTGGAAACACCATATATTTT.

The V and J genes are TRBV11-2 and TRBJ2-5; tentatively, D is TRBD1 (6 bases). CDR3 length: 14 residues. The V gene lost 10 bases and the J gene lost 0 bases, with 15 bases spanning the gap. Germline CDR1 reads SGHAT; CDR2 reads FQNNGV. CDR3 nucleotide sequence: TGTGCCATCACCCGGGACACCAACCAAGAGACCCAGTACTTC. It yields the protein CAITRDTNQETQYF.

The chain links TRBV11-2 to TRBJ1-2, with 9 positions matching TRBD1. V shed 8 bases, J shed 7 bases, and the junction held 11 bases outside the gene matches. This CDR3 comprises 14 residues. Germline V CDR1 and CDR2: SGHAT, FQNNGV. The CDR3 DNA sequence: TGTGCCAGCGGTGGGAGGACAGGGGCTTTTGGCTACACCTTC. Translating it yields CASGGRTGAFGYTF.

The CDR3 coding sequence is TGTGCCAGCAGCTTGAGGTTGTCCTACGAGCAGTACTTC. This translates into CASSLRLSYEQYF. The genes are TRBV5-6 and TRBJ2-7, with no clear D. Germline CDR1 and CDR2: SGHDT and YYEEEE. Deletions cut 1 base from V and 1 base from J, with 6 bases between. The CDR3 is made up of 13 amino acids.